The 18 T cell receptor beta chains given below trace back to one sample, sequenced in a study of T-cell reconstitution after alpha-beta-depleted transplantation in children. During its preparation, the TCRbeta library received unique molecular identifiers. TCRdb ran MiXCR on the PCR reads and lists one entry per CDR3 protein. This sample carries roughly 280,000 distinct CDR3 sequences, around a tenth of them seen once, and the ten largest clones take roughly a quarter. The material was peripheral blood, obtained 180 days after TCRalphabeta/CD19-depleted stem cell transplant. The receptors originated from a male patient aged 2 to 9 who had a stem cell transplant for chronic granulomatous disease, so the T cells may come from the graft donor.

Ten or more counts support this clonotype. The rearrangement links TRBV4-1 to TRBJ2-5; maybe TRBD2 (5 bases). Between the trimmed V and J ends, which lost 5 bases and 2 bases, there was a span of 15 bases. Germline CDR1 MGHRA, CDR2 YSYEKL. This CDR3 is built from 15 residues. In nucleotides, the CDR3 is TGCGCCAGCAGCGCCCTGGGGAGCGGACAAGAGACCCAGTACTTC. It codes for CASSALGSGQETQYF.

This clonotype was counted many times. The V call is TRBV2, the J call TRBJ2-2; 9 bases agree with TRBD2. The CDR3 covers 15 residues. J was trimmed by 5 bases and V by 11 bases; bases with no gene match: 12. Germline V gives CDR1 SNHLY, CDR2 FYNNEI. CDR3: CAGSSELAGTGELFF. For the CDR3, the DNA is TGTGCCGGCTCCTCGGAGCTAGCGGGAACCGGGGAGCTGTTTTTT.

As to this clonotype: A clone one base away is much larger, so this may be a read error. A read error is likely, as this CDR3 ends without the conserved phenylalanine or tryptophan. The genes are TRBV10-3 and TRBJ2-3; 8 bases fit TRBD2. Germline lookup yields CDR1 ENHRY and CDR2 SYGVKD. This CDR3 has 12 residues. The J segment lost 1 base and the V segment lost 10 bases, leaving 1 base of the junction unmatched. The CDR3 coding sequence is TGTGCCAGCGGGGGGCGCACAGATACGCAGTATTCT. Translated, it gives CASGGRTDTQYS.

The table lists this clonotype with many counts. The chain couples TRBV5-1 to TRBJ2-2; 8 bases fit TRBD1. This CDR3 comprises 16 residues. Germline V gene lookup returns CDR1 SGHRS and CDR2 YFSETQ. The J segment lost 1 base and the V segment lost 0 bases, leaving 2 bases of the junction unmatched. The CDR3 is CASSLAGQGNTGELFF. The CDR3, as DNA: TGCGCCAGCAGCTTGGCCGGACAGGGGAACACCGGGGAGCTGTTTTTT.

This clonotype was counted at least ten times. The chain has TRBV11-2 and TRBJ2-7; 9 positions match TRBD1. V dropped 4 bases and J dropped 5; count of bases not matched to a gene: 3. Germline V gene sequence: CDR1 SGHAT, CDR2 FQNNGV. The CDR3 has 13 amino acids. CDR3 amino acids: CASSSYRGHEQYF. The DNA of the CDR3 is TGTGCCAGCAGCTCGTACAGGGGGCACGAGCAGTACTTC.

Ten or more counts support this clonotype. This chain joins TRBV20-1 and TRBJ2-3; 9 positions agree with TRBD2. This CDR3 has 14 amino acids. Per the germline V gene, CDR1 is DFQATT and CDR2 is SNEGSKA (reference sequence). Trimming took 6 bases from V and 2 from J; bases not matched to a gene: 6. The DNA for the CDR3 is TGCAGTGCCACGGGCGGGGGGGCCACAGATACGCAGTATTTT. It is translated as CSATGGGATDTQYF.

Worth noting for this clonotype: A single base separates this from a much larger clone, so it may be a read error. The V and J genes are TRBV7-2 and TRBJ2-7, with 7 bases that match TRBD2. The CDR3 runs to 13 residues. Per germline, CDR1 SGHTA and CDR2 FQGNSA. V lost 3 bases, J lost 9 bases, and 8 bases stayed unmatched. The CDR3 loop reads CASSFERDSGQYF. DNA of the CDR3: TGTGCCAGCAGCTTTGAGCGGGATAGCGGGCAGTACTTC.

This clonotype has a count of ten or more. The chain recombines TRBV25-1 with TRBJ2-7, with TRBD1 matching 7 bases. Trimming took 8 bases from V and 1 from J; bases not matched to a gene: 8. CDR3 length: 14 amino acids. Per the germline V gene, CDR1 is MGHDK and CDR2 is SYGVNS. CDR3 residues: CASRGRDSSYEQYF. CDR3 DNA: TGTGCCAGCCGTGGCCGGGACAGTTCCTACGAGCAGTACTTC.

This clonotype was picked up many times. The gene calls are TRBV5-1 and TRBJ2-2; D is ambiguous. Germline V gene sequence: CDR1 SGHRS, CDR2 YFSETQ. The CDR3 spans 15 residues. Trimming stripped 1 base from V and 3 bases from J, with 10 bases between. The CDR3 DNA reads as TGCGCCAGCAGCTTGATCCAGACGGACACCGGGGAGCTGTTTTTT. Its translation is CASSLIQTDTGELFF.

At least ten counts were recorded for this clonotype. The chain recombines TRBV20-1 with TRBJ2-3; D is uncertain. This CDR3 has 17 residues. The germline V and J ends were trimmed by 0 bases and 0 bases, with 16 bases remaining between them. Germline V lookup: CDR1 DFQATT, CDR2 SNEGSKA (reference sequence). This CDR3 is CSARDRMRFFSTDTQYF. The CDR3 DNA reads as TGCAGTGCTAGAGATCGAATGCGGTTCTTTAGCACAGATACGCAGTATTTT.

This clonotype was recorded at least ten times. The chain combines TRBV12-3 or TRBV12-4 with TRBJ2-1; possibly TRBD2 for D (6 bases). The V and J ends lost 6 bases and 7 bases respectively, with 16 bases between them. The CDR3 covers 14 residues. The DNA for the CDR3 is TGTGCCAGCAGCCGCGTTGGGGGGATGAATGAGCAGTTCTTC. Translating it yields CASSRVGGMNEQFF.

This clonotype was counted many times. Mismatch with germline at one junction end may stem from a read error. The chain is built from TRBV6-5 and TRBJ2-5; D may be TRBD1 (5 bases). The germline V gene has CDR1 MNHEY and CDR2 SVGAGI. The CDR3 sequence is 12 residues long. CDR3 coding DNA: TGTGCCAGCGGTTATGGGGCGGAGACCCAGTACTTC. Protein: CASGYGAETQYF.

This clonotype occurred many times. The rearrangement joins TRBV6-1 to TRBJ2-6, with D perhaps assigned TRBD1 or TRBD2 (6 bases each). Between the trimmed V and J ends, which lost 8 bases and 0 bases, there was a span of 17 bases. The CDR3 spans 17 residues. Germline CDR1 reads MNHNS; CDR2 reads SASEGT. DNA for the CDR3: TGTGCCAGCGGAGCCGAGGGGGGAATCTCTGGGGCCAACGTCCTGACTTTC. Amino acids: CASGAEGGISGANVLTF.

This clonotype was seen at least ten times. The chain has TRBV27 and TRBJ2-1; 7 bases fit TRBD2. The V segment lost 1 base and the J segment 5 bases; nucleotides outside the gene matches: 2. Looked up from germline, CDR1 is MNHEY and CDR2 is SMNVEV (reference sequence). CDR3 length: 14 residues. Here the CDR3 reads CASSLWGGDNEQFF. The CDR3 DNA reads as TGTGCCAGCAGTTTATGGGGGGGAGACAATGAGCAGTTCTTC.

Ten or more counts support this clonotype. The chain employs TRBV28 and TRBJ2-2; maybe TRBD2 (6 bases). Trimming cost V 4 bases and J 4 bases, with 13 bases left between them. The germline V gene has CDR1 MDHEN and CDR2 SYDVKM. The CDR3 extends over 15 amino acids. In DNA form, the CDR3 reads TGTGCCAGCAGTTCAGGACTACCAGTCACCGGGGAGCTGTTTTTT. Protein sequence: CASSSGLPVTGELFF.

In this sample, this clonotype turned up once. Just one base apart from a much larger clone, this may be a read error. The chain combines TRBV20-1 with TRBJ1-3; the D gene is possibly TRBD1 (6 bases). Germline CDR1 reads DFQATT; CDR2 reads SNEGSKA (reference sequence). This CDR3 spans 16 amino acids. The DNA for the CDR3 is TGCAGTGCTAGCGGGAGCTGGGGGCGCTCTGGAAACACCACATATTTT. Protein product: CSASGSWGRSGNTTYF.

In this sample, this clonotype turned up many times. The CDR3 DNA follows: TGTGCCAGCAGGCCGGCCTGGGGCTTTAATGAAAAACTGTTTTTT. Translating it yields CASRPAWGFNEKLFF. The V call is TRBV12-3 or TRBV12-4, the J call TRBJ1-4, with D possibly matching TRBD1 (5 bases). This CDR3 has 15 amino acids. V was pared by 6 bases and J by 4 bases, with 15 bases between.

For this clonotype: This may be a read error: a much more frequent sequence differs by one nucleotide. CDR3 in DNA: TGCGCCAGCAGCCCTAGGAGAGGGGAGGCCGAGCAGTACTTC. It is translated as CASSPRRGEAEQYF. The chain has TRBV5-1 and TRBJ2-7; tentatively, D is TRBD2 (6 bases). V shed 4 bases and J shed 6 bases, with 17 bases lying between them. CDR1 and CDR2 from the germline V gene are SGHRS and YFSETQ. The CDR3 extends over 14 amino acids.